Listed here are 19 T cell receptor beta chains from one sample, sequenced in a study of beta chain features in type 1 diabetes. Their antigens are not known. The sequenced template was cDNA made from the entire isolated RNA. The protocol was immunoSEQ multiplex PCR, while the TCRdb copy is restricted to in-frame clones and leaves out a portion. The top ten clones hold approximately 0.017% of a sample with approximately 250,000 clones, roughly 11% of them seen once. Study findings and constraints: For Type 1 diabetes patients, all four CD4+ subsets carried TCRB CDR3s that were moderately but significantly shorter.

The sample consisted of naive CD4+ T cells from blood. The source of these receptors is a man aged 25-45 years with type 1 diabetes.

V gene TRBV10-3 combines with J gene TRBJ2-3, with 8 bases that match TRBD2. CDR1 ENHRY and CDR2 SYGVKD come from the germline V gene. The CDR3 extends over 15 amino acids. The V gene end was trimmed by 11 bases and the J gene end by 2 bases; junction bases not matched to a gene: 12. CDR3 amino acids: CASGRERGNTDTQYF. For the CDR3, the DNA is TGTGCCTCTGGGCGAGAGCGGGGGAACACAGATACGCAGTATTTT.

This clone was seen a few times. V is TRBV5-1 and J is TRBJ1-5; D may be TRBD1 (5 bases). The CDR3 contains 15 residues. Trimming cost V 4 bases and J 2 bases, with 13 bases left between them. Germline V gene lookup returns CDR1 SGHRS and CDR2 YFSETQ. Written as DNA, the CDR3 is TGCGCCAGCAGCGTAGAGGGGACTGGCAATCAGCCCCAGCATTTT. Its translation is CASSVEGTGNQPQHF. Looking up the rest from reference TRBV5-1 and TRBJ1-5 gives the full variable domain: KAGVTQTPRYLIKTRGQQVTLSCSPISGHRSVSWYQQTPGQGLQFLFEYFSETQRNKGNFPGRFSGRQFSNSRSEMNVSTLELGDSALYLCASSVEGTGNQPQHFGDGTRLSIL.

The CDR3 here is CASSFSPGVPYEQYF. In DNA form, the CDR3 reads TGCGCCAGCAGCTTTTCCCCAGGGGTACCCTACGAGCAGTACTTC. This chain uses TRBV5-1 with TRBJ2-7, with a possible D match to TRBD1 (6 bases). This CDR3 comprises 15 residues. V was cut by 2 bases and J by 2 bases, with 14 bases left in between. Per germline, CDR1 SGHRS and CDR2 YFSETQ.

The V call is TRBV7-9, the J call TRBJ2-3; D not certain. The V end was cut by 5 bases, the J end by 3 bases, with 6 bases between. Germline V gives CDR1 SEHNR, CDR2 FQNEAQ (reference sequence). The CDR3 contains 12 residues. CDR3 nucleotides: TGTGCCAGCAGCCTTTTAACAGATACGCAGTATTTT. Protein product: CASSLLTDTQYF.

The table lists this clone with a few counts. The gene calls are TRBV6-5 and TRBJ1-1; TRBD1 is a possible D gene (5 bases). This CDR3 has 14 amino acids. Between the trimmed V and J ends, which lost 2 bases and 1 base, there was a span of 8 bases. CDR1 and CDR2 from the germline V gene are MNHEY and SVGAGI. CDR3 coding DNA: TGTGCCAGCAGTTACAGGGGTGGGAACACTGAAGCTTTCTTT. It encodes CASSYRGGNTEAFF.

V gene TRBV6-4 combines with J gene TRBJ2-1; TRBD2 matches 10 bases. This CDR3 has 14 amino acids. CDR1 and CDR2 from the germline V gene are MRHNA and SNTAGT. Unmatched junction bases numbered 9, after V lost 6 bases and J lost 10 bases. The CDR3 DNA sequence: TGTGCCAGCAGAGCCGGGACTAGCGACCGGGAGCAGTTCTTC. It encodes CASRAGTSDREQFF.

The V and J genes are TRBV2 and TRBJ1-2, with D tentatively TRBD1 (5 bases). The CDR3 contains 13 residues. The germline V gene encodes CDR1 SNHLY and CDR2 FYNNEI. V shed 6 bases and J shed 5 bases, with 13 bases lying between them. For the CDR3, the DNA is TGTGCCAGCAGGAAAGCAGGGATTTATGGCTACACCTTC. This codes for CASRKAGIYGYTF.

The CDR3 sequence: CASRSRDRGSYTF. For the CDR3, the DNA is TGTGCCAGCAGAAGCCGGGACAGGGGAAGCTACACCTTC. This chain joins TRBV28 and TRBJ1-2, with 10 bases that match TRBD1. V shed 6 bases, J shed 9 bases, and the junction held 7 bases outside the gene matches. The CDR3 consists of 13 residues. Per germline, CDR1 MDHEN and CDR2 SYDVKM.

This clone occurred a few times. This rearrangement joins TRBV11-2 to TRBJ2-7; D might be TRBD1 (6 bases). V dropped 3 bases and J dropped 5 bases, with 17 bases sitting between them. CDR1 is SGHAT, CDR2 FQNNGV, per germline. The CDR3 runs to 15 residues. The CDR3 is CASSFVTGSHHEQYF. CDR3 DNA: TGTGCCAGCAGCTTCGTCACAGGGTCCCACCACGAGCAGTACTTC. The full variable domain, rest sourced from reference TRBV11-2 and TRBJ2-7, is EAGVAQSPRYKIIEKRQSVAFWCNPISGHATLYWYQQILGQGPKLLIQFQNNGVVDDSQLPKDRFSAERLKGVDSTLKIQPAKLEDSAVYLCASSFVTGSHHEQYFGPGTRLTVT.

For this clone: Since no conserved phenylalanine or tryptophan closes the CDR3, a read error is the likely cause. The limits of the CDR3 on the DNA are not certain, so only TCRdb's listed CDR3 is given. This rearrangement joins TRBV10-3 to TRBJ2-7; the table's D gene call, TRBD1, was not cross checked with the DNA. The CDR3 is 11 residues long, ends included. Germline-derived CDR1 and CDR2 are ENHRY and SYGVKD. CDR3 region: CAISARDRVLL.

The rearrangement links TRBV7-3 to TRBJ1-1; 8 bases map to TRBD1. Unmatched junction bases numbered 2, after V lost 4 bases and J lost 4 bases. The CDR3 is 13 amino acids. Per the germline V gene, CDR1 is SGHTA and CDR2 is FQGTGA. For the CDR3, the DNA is TGTGCCAGCAGCTCCCAGGGGGCCACTGAAGCTTTCTTT. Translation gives CASSSQGATEAFF.

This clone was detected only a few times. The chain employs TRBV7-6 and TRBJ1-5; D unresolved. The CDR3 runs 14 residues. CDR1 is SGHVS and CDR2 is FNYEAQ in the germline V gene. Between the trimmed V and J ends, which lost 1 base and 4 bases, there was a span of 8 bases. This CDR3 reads CASSLGGGNQPQHF. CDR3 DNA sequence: TGTGCCAGCAGCTTAGGGGGAGGGAATCAGCCCCAGCATTTT.

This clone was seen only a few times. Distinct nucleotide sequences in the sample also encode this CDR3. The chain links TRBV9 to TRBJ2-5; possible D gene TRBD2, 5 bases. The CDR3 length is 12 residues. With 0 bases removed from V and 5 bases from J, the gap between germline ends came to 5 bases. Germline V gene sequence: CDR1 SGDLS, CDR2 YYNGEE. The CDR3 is CASSVGGETQYF. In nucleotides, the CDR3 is TGTGCCAGCAGCGTAGGAGGGGAGACCCAGTACTTC.

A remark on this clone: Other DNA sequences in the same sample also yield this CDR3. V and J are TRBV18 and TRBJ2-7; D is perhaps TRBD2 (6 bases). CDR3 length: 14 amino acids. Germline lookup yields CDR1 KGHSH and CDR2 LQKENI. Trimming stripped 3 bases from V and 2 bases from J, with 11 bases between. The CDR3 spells CASSPSTGAYEQYF. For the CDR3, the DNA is TGTGCCAGCTCACCGAGTACGGGAGCCTACGAGCAGTACTTC. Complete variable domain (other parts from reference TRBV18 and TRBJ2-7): NAGVMQNPRHLVRRRGQEARLRCSPMKGHSHVYWYRQLPEEGLKFMVYLQKENIIDESGMPKERFSAEFPKEGPSILRIQQVVRGDSAAYFCASSPSTGAYEQYFGPGTRLTVT.

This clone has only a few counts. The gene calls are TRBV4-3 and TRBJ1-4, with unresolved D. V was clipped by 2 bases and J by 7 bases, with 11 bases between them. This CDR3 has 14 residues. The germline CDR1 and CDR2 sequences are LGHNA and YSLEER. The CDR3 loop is CASSQQVEGEKLFF. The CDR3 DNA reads TGCGCCAGCAGCCAACAGGTTGAAGGTGAAAAACTGTTTTTT.

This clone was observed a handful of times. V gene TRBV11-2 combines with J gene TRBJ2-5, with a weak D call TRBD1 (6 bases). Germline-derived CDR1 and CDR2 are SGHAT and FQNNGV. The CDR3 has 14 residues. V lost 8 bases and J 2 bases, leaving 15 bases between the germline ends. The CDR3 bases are TGTGCCAGCGACCCCGGGCAGGGGCAAGAGACCCAGTACTTC. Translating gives CASDPGQGQETQYF.

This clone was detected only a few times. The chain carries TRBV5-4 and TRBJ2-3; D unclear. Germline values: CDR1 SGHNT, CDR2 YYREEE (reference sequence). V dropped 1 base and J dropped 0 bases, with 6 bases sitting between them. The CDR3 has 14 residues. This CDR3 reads CASSLSQSTDTQYF. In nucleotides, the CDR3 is TGTGCCAGCAGCTTGTCCCAGAGCACAGATACGCAGTATTTT.

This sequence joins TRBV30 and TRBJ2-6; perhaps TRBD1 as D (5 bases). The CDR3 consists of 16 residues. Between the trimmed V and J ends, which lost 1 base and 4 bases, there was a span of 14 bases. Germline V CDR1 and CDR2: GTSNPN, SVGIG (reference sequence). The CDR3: CAWSGTRASGANVLTF. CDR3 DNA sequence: TGTGCCTGGAGTGGGACCAGGGCTTCGGGGGCCAACGTCCTGACTTTC.

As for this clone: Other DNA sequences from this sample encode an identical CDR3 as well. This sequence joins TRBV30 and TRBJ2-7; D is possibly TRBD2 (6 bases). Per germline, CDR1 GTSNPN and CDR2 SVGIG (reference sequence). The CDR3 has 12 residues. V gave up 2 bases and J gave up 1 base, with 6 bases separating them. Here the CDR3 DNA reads TGTGCCTGGAGTCGGGGGTCCTACGAGCAGTACTTC. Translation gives CAWSRGSYEQYF. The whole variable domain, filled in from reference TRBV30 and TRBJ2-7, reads SQTIHQWPATLVQPVGSPLSLECTVEGTSNPNLYWYRQAAGRGLQLLFYSVGIGQISSEVPQNLSASRPQDRQFILSSKKLLLSDSGFYLCAWSRGSYEQYFGPGTRLTVT.